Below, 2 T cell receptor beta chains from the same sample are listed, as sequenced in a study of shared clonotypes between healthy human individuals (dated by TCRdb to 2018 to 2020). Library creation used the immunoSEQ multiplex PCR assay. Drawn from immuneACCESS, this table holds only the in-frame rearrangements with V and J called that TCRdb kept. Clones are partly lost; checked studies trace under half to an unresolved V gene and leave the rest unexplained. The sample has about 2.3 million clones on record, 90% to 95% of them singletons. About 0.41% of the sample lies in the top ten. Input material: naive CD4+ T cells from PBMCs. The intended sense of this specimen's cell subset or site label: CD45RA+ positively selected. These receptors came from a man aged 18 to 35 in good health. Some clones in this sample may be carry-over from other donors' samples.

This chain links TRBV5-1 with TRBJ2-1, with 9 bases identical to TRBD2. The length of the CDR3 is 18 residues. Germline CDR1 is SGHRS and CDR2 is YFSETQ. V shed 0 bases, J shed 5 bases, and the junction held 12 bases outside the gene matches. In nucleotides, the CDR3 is TGCGCCAGCAGCTTGGCCGTGATTTTCCTAGCGGGAAACAATGAGCAGTTCTTC. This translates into CASSLAVIFLAGNNEQFF.

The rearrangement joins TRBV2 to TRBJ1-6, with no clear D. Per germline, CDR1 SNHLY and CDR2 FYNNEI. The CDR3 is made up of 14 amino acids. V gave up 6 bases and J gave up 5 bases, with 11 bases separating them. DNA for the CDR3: TGTGCCAGCAGGGACGCACTAAATAATTCACCCCTCCACTTT. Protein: CASRDALNNSPLHF.